This TCR beta chain came from a study of T cells in Graves' hyperthyroidism and ophthalmopathy. Study-level results: Blood samples included most of the expanded thyroid clonotypes exceeding 0.001. From stable hyperthyroidism, ophthalmopathy was separated by a 13 V-J model.

Researchers took RNA transcripts and amplified the TCR beta CDR3 regions from them. The primer set for the first-round RT-PCR of the TCR CDR3 was HTBI. Each CDR3 protein gets one entry after TCRdb re-called the multiplex PCR reads with MiXCR. The sample lists a few hundred thousand distinct CDR3 sequences; around an eighth were seen once. The CDR3 is 13 amino acids. Losses at the gene ends were 4 bases for V and 10 bases for J; bases not matched to a gene: 6. Germline V gives CDR1 MGHRA, CDR2 YSYEKL. Uncontrolled infection, other autoimmune disease, pregnancy or lactation barred patients from enrollment. Diagnoses rested on clinical symptoms, serum thyroxine and TRAb, thyroid ultrasound and orbital computed tomography. This clonotype was detected only a few times. As yet, its antigen is unknown.

The TCR comes from a woman under 30 with Graves' hyperthyroidism. Sequences were obtained from blood. The chain carries TRBV4-1 and TRBJ2-1; 8 bases fit TRBD2. The CDR3 is CASSLGGGGEQFF. The CDR3 DNA is TGCGCCAGCAGCCTCGGGGGGGGAGGCGAGCAGTTCTTC.